This T cell receptor (beta chain) emerged from a study of shared clonotypes between healthy human individuals. Germline lookup yields CDR1 MNHEY and CDR2 SVGAGI. Trimming removed 4 bases from V and 1 base from J, with 14 bases in between. This CDR3 contains 16 residues. Data came from immunoSEQ multiplex PCR; TCRdb stores just in-frame clones and leaves some out. Of roughly 2 million clones detected, 85% to 95% appear once; the ten largest clones hold 0.1% to 0.15%. This sequence was found in a man younger than 30 in good health. Material for sequencing was naive CD4+ T cells sorted from blood. Subset: CD45RA+ positively selected. The V call is TRBV6-5, the J call TRBJ1-3; perhaps TRBD1 as D (5 bases). CDR3 protein: CASSSGGVDSGNTIYF. The CDR3 nucleotides read TGTGCCAGCAGTTCGGGAGGGGTGGATTCTGGAAACACCATATATTTT.